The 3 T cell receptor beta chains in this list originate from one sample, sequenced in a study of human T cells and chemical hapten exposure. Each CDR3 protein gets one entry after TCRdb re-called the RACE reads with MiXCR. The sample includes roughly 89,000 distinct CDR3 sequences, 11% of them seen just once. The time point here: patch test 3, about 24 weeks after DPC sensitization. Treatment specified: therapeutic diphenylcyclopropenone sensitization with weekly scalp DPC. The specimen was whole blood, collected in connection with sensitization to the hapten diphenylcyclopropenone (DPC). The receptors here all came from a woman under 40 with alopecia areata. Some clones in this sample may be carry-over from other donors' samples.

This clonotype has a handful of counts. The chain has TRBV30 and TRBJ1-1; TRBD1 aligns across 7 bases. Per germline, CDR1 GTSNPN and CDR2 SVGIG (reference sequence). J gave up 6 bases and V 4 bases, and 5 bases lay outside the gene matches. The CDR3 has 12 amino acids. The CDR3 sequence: CAWNTGAAEAFF. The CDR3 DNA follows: TGTGCCTGGAACACAGGGGCCGCTGAAGCTTTCTTT.

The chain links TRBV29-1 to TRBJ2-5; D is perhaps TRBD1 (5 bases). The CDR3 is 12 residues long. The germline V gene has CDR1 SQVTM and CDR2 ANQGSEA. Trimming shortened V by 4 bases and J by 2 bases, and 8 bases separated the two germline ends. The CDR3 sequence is CSVGQGQETQYF. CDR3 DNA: TGCAGCGTTGGCCAGGGACAAGAGACCCAGTACTTC.

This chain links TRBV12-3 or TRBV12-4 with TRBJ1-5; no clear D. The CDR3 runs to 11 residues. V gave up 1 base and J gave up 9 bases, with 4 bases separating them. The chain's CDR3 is CASSLGGPQHF. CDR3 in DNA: TGTGCCAGCAGTTTAGGAGGGCCCCAGCATTTT.